The T cell receptor (beta chain) under discussion was sequenced for a study of regulatory T cells in long-lasting Graves disease. Trimming took 4 bases from V and 0 from J; bases not matched to a gene: 8. The germline V gene encodes CDR1 MDHEN and CDR2 SYDVKM. This CDR3 is built from 17 residues. As to time point: persistent/refractory GD, antithyroid drugs over 5 years with positive TRAb. PBMCs were the source of the RNA used for TCR sequencing. This clonotype has just a few counts. Combining iRepertoire HTBI primers with Arm-PCR of CDR3 regions, the authors built TCR beta libraries. TCRdb reprocessed the multiplex PCR reads with MiXCR, giving one entry per CDR3 protein. The sample holds around 460,000 distinct CDR3 sequences; less than 25% are singletons and the top ten take around 13%.

The sample was peripheral blood mononuclear cells (PBMCs), taken when the disease was refractory, from a patient treated with antithyroid drugs. This receptor was obtained from a female donor with Graves disease. This chain connects TRBV28 to TRBJ2-2; 7 nucleotides line up with TRBD1. CDR3 protein: CASSSPGQKANTGELFF. The DNA of the CDR3 is TGTGCCAGCAGTTCTCCGGGACAGAAAGCGAACACCGGGGAGCTGTTTTTT.